A single T cell receptor beta chain is shown here with its context. Its antigen is still unknown. The time point here: patch test 1, 2 weeks after DPC sensitization. Treatment here: therapeutic diphenylcyclopropenone sensitization with weekly scalp DPC. The CDR3 loop spans 15 amino acids. From germline, CDR1 is SGHRS and CDR2 YFSETQ. Trimming pared 0 bases from V and 7 bases from J, leaving 13 bases between. The library labeled individual cDNA molecules by adding unique molecular identifiers to them. TCRdb redid the calling of the RACE reads with MiXCR, one entry per CDR3 protein. The sample shows 380,000 or so distinct CDR3 sequences, approximately 5.1% of them seen only once. The record originates from a study of human T cells and chemical hapten exposure. Across the whole study: Reading of the patch tests, which applied 0.01% DPC to the upper back, occurred at 6 days. Recorded diagnoses among the mostly female patients were alopecia areata, totalis or universalis.

Overall study results and limits: Among expanded TCRs, significantly more large CDR3 similarity clusters formed than among controls.

This clonotype was sampled from a woman aged 50 to 65 with alopecia areata. Some clones in this sample may be carry-over from other donors' samples. The material sequenced was whole blood, taken in connection with sensitization to the hapten diphenylcyclopropenone (DPC). The chain is built from TRBV5-1 and TRBJ1-4, with D possibly matching TRBD1 (5 bases). The CDR3 loop reads CASSLGDAPGEKLFF. DNA for the CDR3: TGCGCCAGCAGCTTGGGGGACGCCCCTGGTGAAAAACTGTTTTTT.